Below, one T cell receptor (beta chain) is given with its context. What it binds is unknown. At the DNA level, this CDR3 is encoded by other sequences in the same sample as well. Investigators reverse transcribed all isolated RNA, so they sequenced expressed TCRB transcripts. Sequenced by immunoSEQ multiplex PCR; TCRdb stores in-frame clones only, minus some. Among hundreds of thousands of clones listed, 10% to 15% were seen once. The CDR3 is made up of 13 amino acids. Trimming removed 0 bases from V and 4 bases from J, with 9 bases in between. The germline gives CDR1 GTSNPN, CDR2 SVGIG (reference sequence). These data are taken from a study of beta chain features in type 1 diabetes. Study conclusions and caveats: A moderate, significant TCRB CDR3 shortening appeared in type 1 diabetes across four CD4+ subsets.

The TCR was taken from a young man in good health. The chain couples TRBV30 to TRBJ1-1; D possibly corresponds to TRBD1 (5 bases). The specimen sequenced was naive CD4+ T cells from blood. The CDR3 DNA reads TGTGCCTGGAGTGTACGGGGGAGCACTGAAGCTTTCTTT. It specifies CAWSVRGSTEAFF.